Listed below are T cell receptor beta chains from one sample, sequenced in a study of CD8 T cells in ankylosing spondylitis. TCRdb independently ran MiXCR on the 5' RACE reads; one entry per CDR3 protein. The data hold 15,000 to 20,000 distinct CDR3 sequences, with roughly 8.2% observed a single time. The specimen sequenced was blood. The source of these receptors is a male donor with ankylosing spondylitis or in good health (not recorded which). The conserved cysteine and the conserved F or W are not part of the CDR3 here.

j_call v_call cdr3_aa
TRBJ1-6 TRBV7-8 ASSFTSTGGNSPLH
TRBJ2-5 TRBV6-2/TRBV6-3 ATLQETQY
TRBJ2-1 TRBV20-1 SARPPLAARGNEQF
TRBJ1-4 TRBV18 ASSSGQSSTNEKLF
TRBJ1-1 TRBV11-2 ASSATGETTEAF
TRBJ2-1 TRBV7-2 ASSHPVAGAYNEQF
TRBJ2-3 TRBV7-2 ASSSWADTQY
TRBJ2-1 TRBV6-4 ASSDFKGGVSNEQF
TRBJ2-3 TRBV27 ASSSGAVIGTQY
TRBJ2-7 TRBV12-3/TRBV12-4 ASSTKSRRNEQY
TRBJ2-7 TRBV7-7 ASSSDRDSYEQY
TRBJ1-1 TRBV29-1 SVETGTEAF
TRBJ2-7 TRBV5-1 ASSLRGYEQY
TRBJ2-3 TRBV7-2 ASSLNSGGAKDTQY
TRBJ1-1 TRBV11-1 ASSGTVNTEAF
TRBJ1-1 TRBV7-9 ASAPGQLNTEAF
TRBJ1-4 TRBV7-9 ASTPGGSHEKLF
TRBJ1-4 TRBV7-9 ASSTRGPNEKLF
TRBJ1-1 TRBV28 ASSSGGRITEAF
TRBJ1-2 TRBV3-1 ASSQGYTGNYGYT
TRBJ2-5 TRBV20-1 SASPGPAQY
TRBJ2-5 TRBV5-6 ASSLVAVQETQY
TRBJ2-5 TRBV5-1 ASSLVGRGTRLGETQY
TRBJ2-1 TRBV12-3/TRBV12-4 ASSSGTGPYNEQF
TRBJ2-1 TRBV5-1 ASSWAGQGYYNEQF
TRBJ2-4 TRBV30 AWSDNLAKNIQY
TRBJ2-5 TRBV29-1 SVALGTAQETQY
TRBJ1-1 TRBV12-3/TRBV12-4 ASSFGQGNTEAF
TRBJ2-7 TRBV7-2 ASSTGLAEYEQY
TRBJ2-7 TRBV29-1 SVWTNSYEQY
TRBJ2-3 TRBV5-1 ASSLDRAPDTQY
TRBJ1-1 TRBV20-1 SAAAGGDAF
TRBJ2-1 TRBV7-8 ASSFPLSGGLSYNEQF
TRBJ2-2 TRBV7-9 ASSWTSGNTGELF
TRBJ2-7 TRBV20-1 SASTGSSYEQY
TRBJ1-3 TRBV7-9 ASSTLLTFGNTIY
TRBJ2-1 TRBV6-6 ASLGGSSYNEQF
TRBJ1-1 TRBV12-3/TRBV12-4 ASSRTVNTEAF
TRBJ1-4 TRBV12-3/TRBV12-4 ASSLNEKLF
TRBJ2-1 TRBV7-9 ASSSGGAYNEQF
TRBJ2-5 TRBV28 ASSLRWKQETQY
TRBJ2-5 TRBV20-1 SASNADQETQY
TRBJ1-3 TRBV28 ASRRAGTTGTIY
TRBJ2-1 TRBV6-1 ASSFRTRQNEQF
TRBJ2-1 TRBV6-2/TRBV6-3 ASSYGLAGAPSLNEQF
TRBJ2-1 TRBV7-9 ASSLAGAHYNEQF
TRBJ2-3 TRBV4-3 ASSSEDRGRDTQY
TRBJ2-6 TRBV28 ASSRTGSGANVLT
TRBJ2-1 TRBV12-3/TRBV12-4 ASTSSGSYNEQF
TRBJ2-1 TRBV29-1 SVVGTGGNEQF